A selection of T cell receptor beta chains follows, all from one sample in a study of identical twins. MiXCR, applied by TCRdb to the 5' RACE reads, yields one record per CDR3 protein. The sample shows under 350,000 distinct CDR3 sequences, roughly 9.8% of them seen only once. The same data also went into a second study, on yellow fever vaccine responses in identical twins.

The specimen was CD8+ T cells sorted from blood. These receptors all stem from a woman between 18 and 29 years old in good health. CDR3s include the opening cysteine and the closing phenylalanine or tryptophan. The D gene is left open where the match is weak. Clone size is stated in some rows and not others, as once, few, many or a class when expanded.

>many|TRBV12-3/TRBV12-4|-|TRBJ2-1
TGTGCCAGCAGCCAGATACCGGGCCATGAGCAGTTCTTC
CASSQIPGHEQFF
>-|TRBV11-2|TRBD2|TRBJ2-1
TGTGCCAGCAGCTTAGATATACGGACTAGCAATGAGGCATACAATGAGCAGTTCTTC
CASSLDIRTSNEAYNEQFF
>many|TRBV5-5|-|TRBJ2-1
TGTGCCAGCAGCTTCTCCCATGAGGGTGAGCAGTTCTTC
CASSFSHEGEQFF
>few|TRBV29-1|-|TRBJ1-2
TGCAGCGTTGTGGGGATTTCGGTTGGCTACACCTTC
CSVVGISVGYTF
>few|TRBV7-9|-|TRBJ2-1
TGTGCCAGCAGCTTCCAGCGTAATTACAATGAGCAGTTCTTC
CASSFQRNYNEQFF
>few|TRBV7-9|-|TRBJ2-3
TGTGCCAGCTCCCTCCCGCGGAGGGGGCAACAAGGGTATTTT
CASSLPRRGQQGYF
>-|TRBV5-6|-|TRBJ2-1
TGTGCCAGCAGCCCGGCGAATAGTCCCTACAATGAGCAGTTCTTC
CASSPANSPYNEQFF
>many|TRBV7-9|TRBD1|TRBJ2-1
TGTGCCAGCAGCGACCGGGACAGGGTCGTCGATGAGCAGTTCTTC
CASSDRDRVVDEQFF
>few|TRBV6-5|-|TRBJ2-7
TGTGCCAGCAGTTATGAGGGAGGTTCCTACGAGCAGTACTTC
CASSYEGGSYEQYF
>many|TRBV7-9|-|TRBJ2-7
TGTGCCAGCAGCTTCGGACAGTTCTACGGCTCCTACGAGCAGTACTTC
CASSFGQFYGSYEQYF
>few|TRBV20-1|-|TRBJ1-1
TGCAGTGCAACAGAGGTCACTGAAGCTTTCTTT
CSATEVTEAFF
>-|TRBV6-4|-|TRBJ1-5
TGTGCCAGCAGTGCCTATAGCAATCAGCCCCAGCATTTT
CASSAYSNQPQHF
>many|TRBV12-3/TRBV12-4|TRBD2|TRBJ2-5
TGTGCCAGCAGTTTAATACGCGGGAGTATAGAGACCCAGTACTTC
CASSLIRGSIETQYF
>few|TRBV20-1|TRBD1|TRBJ2-7
TGCAGTGCTAGAGTACAGGGGACCTACGAGCAGTACTTC
CSARVQGTYEQYF
>many|TRBV27|-|TRBJ2-1
TGTGCCACCAGAAAGGGGAATTACAATGAGCAGTTCTTC
CATRKGNYNEQFF
>many|TRBV20-1|-|TRBJ2-7
TGCAGTGCTCAGGGAGTGGAGTACGAGCAGTACTTC
CSAQGVEYEQYF
>many|TRBV20-1|-|TRBJ2-7
TGCAGTGCTCGGGACTCAGACTCCTACGAGCAGTACTTC
CSARDSDSYEQYF
>few|TRBV12-3/TRBV12-4|TRBD1|TRBJ1-1
TGTGCCAGTACGGGACAGGGGGTCACTGAAGCTTTCTTT
CASTGQGVTEAFF
>-|TRBV4-1|TRBD2|TRBJ2-3
TGCGCCAGCAGCCCTCAAGTTCTGGGACTAGCGGGAGCCAAGTTCCCCACAGATACGCAGTATTTT
CASSPQVLGLAGAKFPTDTQYF
>-|TRBV5-5|-|TRBJ2-1
TGTGCCAGCAGCCCCGGGCTACTCGGGTATCAGTTCTTC
CASSPGLLGYQFF
>-|TRBV20-1|TRBD2|TRBJ2-1
TGCAGTGCGGGGACTAGCGGTATCCTCAATGAGCAGTTCTTC
CSAGTSGILNEQFF
>many|TRBV7-9|-|TRBJ1-1
TGTGCCAGCAGCTCGCCGAGAGATCGGACTGAAGCTTTCTTT
CASSSPRDRTEAFF
>-|TRBV19|-|TRBJ2-7
TGTGCCAGTAGTGAGGGACGATTTTCCTACGAGCAGTACTTC
CASSEGRFSYEQYF
>many|TRBV29-1|-|TRBJ2-1
TGCAGCGTTGTAGGCGGGATATTTAGGAATGAGCAGTTCTTC
CSVVGGIFRNEQFF
>few|TRBV6-4|TRBD2|TRBJ2-2
TGTGCCAGCAGTGACCAGCGGGGTGACACCGGGGAGCTGTTTTTT
CASSDQRGDTGELFF
>-|TRBV5-1|TRBD1|TRBJ2-3
TGCGCCAGCAGTGATCCAGACAGGGGGTCAGATACGCAGTATTTT
CASSDPDRGSDTQYF
>many|TRBV20-1|-|TRBJ2-5
TGCAGTGCTAGAGATCTGGGGCGTGAGACCCAGTACTTC
CSARDLGRETQYF
>many|TRBV7-9|-|TRBJ2-7
TGTGCCAGCAGCTTGGAAGTTATGGCCCCCTACGAGCAGTACTTC
CASSLEVMAPYEQYF
>-|TRBV2|TRBD1|TRBJ2-3
TGTGCCAGCAGTCGACCGGGACAGCTCACAGATACGCAGTATTTT
CASSRPGQLTDTQYF
>-|TRBV12-3/TRBV12-4|-|TRBJ2-2
TGTGCCAGCAGTTTAAGTACTAGGCCTAACACCGGGGAGCTGTTTTTT
CASSLSTRPNTGELFF
>few|TRBV30|TRBD2|TRBJ2-1
TGTGCCTGGAGTGACGGACTAGCGGGAGAGCAGTTCTTC
CAWSDGLAGEQFF
>few|TRBV4-2|-|TRBJ2-3
TGTGCCAGCAGCCCGAGGGGAGTGGTAGGGACAGATACGCAGTATTTT
CASSPRGVVGTDTQYF
>many|TRBV20-1|-|TRBJ1-2
TGCAGTGCTAGAGAACCCCCAAACTATGGCTACACCTTC
CSAREPPNYGYTF
>few|TRBV7-9|TRBD1|TRBJ2-5
TGTGCCAGCAGCTTACATCCCCCCGACAGGGATGAGACCCAGTACTTC
CASSLHPPDRDETQYF
>few|TRBV10-2|TRBD1|TRBJ1-5
TGCGCCACACAGGGGGATAGCAATCAGCCCCAGCATTTT
CATQGDSNQPQHF
>many|TRBV7-9|-|TRBJ2-2
TGTGCCAGCAGCTCCCCTAGTCGGATACCGAACACCGGGGAGCTGTTTTTT
CASSSPSRIPNTGELFF
>many|TRBV2|-|TRBJ2-7
TGTGCCAGCAGTGGAGGGACCCTCCGGGTCGCCCCCCTAAGCGAGCAGTACTTC
CASSGGTLRVAPLSEQYF
>few|TRBV9|TRBD2|TRBJ2-3
TGTGCCAGCAGCGTTAGGACTAGCGGGGGCGAAATCACAGATACGCAGTATTTT
CASSVRTSGGEITDTQYF
>-|TRBV3-1|-|TRBJ2-7
TGTGCCAGCAGCCACTGGGAGGAGGTATCCTACGAGCAGTACTTC
CASSHWEEVSYEQYF
>few|TRBV7-9|-|TRBJ1-1
TGTGCCAGCAGCTTATGGGGTCAGCCCGAAGCTTTCTTT
CASSLWGQPEAFF
>few|TRBV29-1|TRBD1|TRBJ2-3
TGCAGCGTTACAGGGGGGCTCACAGATACGCAGTATTTT
CSVTGGLTDTQYF
>-|TRBV27|TRBD1|TRBJ1-2
TGTGCCAGCAGTTCCGGGCCGGACAGGAAGGGATATGGCTACACCTTC
CASSSGPDRKGYGYTF
>many|TRBV7-9|-|TRBJ2-2
TGTGCCAGCAGCTTTGTCCTCGGGGAGCTGTTTTTT
CASSFVLGELFF
>few|TRBV20-1|TRBD1|TRBJ1-1
TGCAGTGCCCCGAAGGGGGCGGATGCTGAAGCTTTCTTT
CSAPKGADAEAFF
>many|TRBV7-2|-|TRBJ2-1
TGTGCCAGCAGCCTCATAACGGGCGATGAGCAGTTCTTC
CASSLITGDEQFF
>-|TRBV29-1|TRBD1|TRBJ2-1
TGCAGCGTGGGGGACAGGGTTCGGGATGAGCAGTTCTTC
CSVGDRVRDEQFF
>few|TRBV7-3|-|TRBJ1-2
TGTGCCAGCAGGGCTACAGGGAACTATGGCTACACCTTC
CASRATGNYGYTF
>many|TRBV30|-|TRBJ1-1
TGTGCCTGGAGTGACATTGAGGTGTCTGAAGCTTTCTTT
CAWSDIEVSEAFF